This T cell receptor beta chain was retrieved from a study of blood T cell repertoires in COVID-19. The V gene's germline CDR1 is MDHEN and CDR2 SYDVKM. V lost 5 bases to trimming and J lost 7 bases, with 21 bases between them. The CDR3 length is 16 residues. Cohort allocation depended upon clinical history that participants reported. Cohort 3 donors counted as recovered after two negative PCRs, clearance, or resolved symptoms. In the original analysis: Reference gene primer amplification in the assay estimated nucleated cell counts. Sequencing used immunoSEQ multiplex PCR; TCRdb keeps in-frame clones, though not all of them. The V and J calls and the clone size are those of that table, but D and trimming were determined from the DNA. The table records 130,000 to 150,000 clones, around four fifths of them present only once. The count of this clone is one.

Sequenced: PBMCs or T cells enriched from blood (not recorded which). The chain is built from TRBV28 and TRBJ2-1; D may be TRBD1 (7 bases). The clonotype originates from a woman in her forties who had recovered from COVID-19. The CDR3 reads CASSTMGQPEGNEQFF. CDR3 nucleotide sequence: TGTGCCAGCAGTACTATGGGACAGCCGGAGGGGAATGAGCAGTTCTTC.